The 14 T cell receptor beta chains below come from one sample, sequenced in a study of shared clonotypes between healthy human individuals. Naive CD8 cells lacked CD45RO, underwent positive selection for CCR7 and left out terminally differentiated effector memory CD45RA+ cells. Data came from immunoSEQ multiplex PCR; TCRdb stores just in-frame clones and leaves some out. Of a few million clones listed, 80% to 95% were seen once; the top ten hold more than 1.5%. Sequencing input: naive CD8+ T cells from PBMCs. These receptors were collected from a man aged 18 to 30 in good health. Some clones in this sample may be carry-over from other donors' samples.

The chain couples TRBV4-3 to TRBJ2-7; D unresolved. CDR1 is LGHNA and CDR2 is YSLEER in the germline V gene. V was cut by 0 bases and J by 2 bases, with 8 bases left in between. This CDR3 spans 14 amino acids. The CDR3: CASSQDAVAYEQYF. The CDR3 nucleotides are TGCGCCAGCAGCCAAGATGCGGTGGCCTACGAGCAGTACTTC.

This clone has more than one count but fewer than ten. The J gene is TRBJ1-1, the V gene TRBV28; 9 bases align to TRBD1. With 6 bases clipped from V and 5 bases from J, the junction kept 10 bases outside the gene matches. The germline gives CDR1 MDHEN, CDR2 SYDVKM. CDR3 length: 15 amino acids. Written as DNA, the CDR3 is TGTGCCAGCAGAGGGGACAGGGAGCTTTGGACTGAAGCTTTCTTT. This sequence encodes CASRGDRELWTEAFF.

V and J are TRBV4-1 and TRBJ2-7, with 8 bases that match TRBD1. The CDR3 runs 16 residues. V dropped 3 bases and J dropped 1; count of bases not matched to a gene: 8. Germline V gene sequence: CDR1 MGHRA, CDR2 YSYEKL. The CDR3 bases are TGCGCCAGCAGCCAGGGGGGACAGGTACCTTCCTACGAGCAGTACTTC. Encoded protein: CASSQGGQVPSYEQYF.

This clone was detected only once. CDR3 nucleotides: TGTGCCAGCAGCCAGGAGGCTCCTGGGGGTAAAGGGTCTGAAGCTTTCTTT. Translated, it gives CASSQEAPGGKGSEAFF. The chain links TRBV5-5 to TRBJ1-1; D is perhaps TRBD1 (5 bases). The CDR3 contains 17 residues. The germline V and J ends were trimmed by 4 bases and 6 bases, with 25 bases remaining between them. Germline V gene lookup returns CDR1 SGHKS and CDR2 YYEKEE (reference sequence).

Comments on this clone: Different DNA sequences within this sample yield the same CDR3. The gene calls are TRBV28 and TRBJ2-7; D remains ambiguous. Per germline, CDR1 MDHEN and CDR2 SYDVKM. The length of the CDR3 is 12 residues. Trimming removed 1 base from V and 1 base from J, with 2 bases in between. In DNA, the CDR3 is TGTGCCAGCAGTTTATCTTCCTACGAGCAGTACTTC. Its translation is CASSLSSYEQYF.

This sequence joins TRBV29-1 and TRBJ2-5; D uncertain. The CDR3 totals 12 residues. CDR1 SQVTM and CDR2 ANQGSEA come from the germline V gene. The V end was cut by 5 bases, the J end by 4 bases, with 11 bases between. The CDR3 bases are TGCAGCGTTAACGTGGTAAGAGAGACCCAGTACTTC. Protein product: CSVNVVRETQYF. The variable domain in full, with the rest retrieved from reference TRBV29-1 and TRBJ2-5, is SAVISQKPSRDICQRGTSLTIQCQVDSQVTMMFWYRQQPGQSLTLIATANQGSEATYESGFVIDKFPISRPNLTFSTLTVSNMSPEDSSIYLCSVNVVRETQYFGPGTRLLVL.

The chain recombines TRBV5-6 with TRBJ2-1; tentative D call: TRBD2 (5 bases). Germline V gives CDR1 SGHDT, CDR2 YYEEEE. This CDR3 is built from 15 residues. The germline V and J ends were trimmed by 1 base and 10 bases, with 18 bases remaining between them. This CDR3 reads CASSLIGPEELEQFF. The CDR3 DNA sequence: TGTGCCAGCAGCTTGATCGGACCGGAGGAGCTCGAGCAGTTCTTC.

The chain employs TRBV7-9 and TRBJ2-5; 14 bases are shared with TRBD2. The germline CDR1 and CDR2 sequences are SEHNR and FQNEAQ (reference sequence). CDR3 length: 18 residues. The V and J ends lost 4 bases and 1 base, in that order; junction bases with no gene match: 8. This CDR3 is CASSSREGLAGGQETQYF. CDR3 nucleotides: TGTGCCAGCAGCTCGAGAGAAGGACTAGCGGGAGGCCAAGAGACCCAGTACTTC. The full variable domain, in which reference TRBV7-9 and TRBJ2-5 provide the parts outside the CDR3, is DTGVSQNPRHKITKRGQNVTFRCDPISEHNRLYWYRQTLGQGPEFLTYFQNEAQLEKSRLLSDRFSAERPKGSFSTLEIQRTEQGDSAMYLCASSSREGLAGGQETQYFGPGTRLLVL.

The chain is built from TRBV27 and TRBJ1-4; possibly TRBD1 for D (5 bases). The CDR3 totals 16 residues. Germline CDR1 and CDR2: MNHEY and SMNVEV (reference sequence). Trimming removed 2 bases at V and 8 bases at J, with 18 bases between. CDR3 coding DNA: TGTGCCAGCAGTTTAAGTCTGGGGCACTCTGGCGAAAAACTGTTTTTT. This translates into CASSLSLGHSGEKLFF.

The chain couples TRBV28 to TRBJ2-1; weak D call: TRBD1 (6 bases). This CDR3 is 17 amino acids long. Deletions cut 8 bases from V and 1 base from J, with 21 bases between. In germline, CDR1 is MDHEN, CDR2 SYDVKM. Here the CDR3 DNA reads TGTGCCAGCGCCAGGGGAGCGGCTGGATTGTCCTACAATGAGCAGTTCTTC. Amino acids: CASARGAAGLSYNEQFF.

The gene calls are TRBV27 and TRBJ1-6; D is unclear. Germline CDR1 MNHEY, CDR2 SMNVEV (reference sequence). The V and J ends lost 3 bases and 7 bases respectively, with 10 bases between them. The CDR3 covers 14 residues. The CDR3 nucleotides read TGTGCCAGCAGTTTCGGGGTCAGGAATTCACCCCTCCACTTT. It codes for CASSFGVRNSPLHF.

This chain joins TRBV5-1 and TRBJ2-5; 8 bases align to TRBD2. Trimming took 4 bases from V and 4 from J; bases not matched to a gene: 9. Germline loops: CDR1 SGHRS, CDR2 YFSETQ. The CDR3 consists of 15 residues. In DNA form, the CDR3 reads TGCGCCAGCAGCCCCCGGGGGGGGGTATTAGAGACCCAGTACTTC. Its protein is CASSPRGGVLETQYF.

The gene calls are TRBV28 and TRBJ1-5; D is unclear. Trimming stripped 2 bases from V and 4 bases from J, with 12 bases between. CDR1 and CDR2 (germline): MDHEN, SYDVKM. There are 15 residues in the CDR3. The CDR3 region is CASSLRASVNQPQHF. The CDR3 DNA reads TGTGCCAGCAGTTTACGGGCGTCGGTGAATCAGCCCCAGCATTTT.

The chain joins TRBV29-1 to TRBJ1-2; D remains unclear. The germline V gene encodes CDR1 SQVTM and CDR2 ANQGSEA. V lost 0 bases, J lost 4 bases, and 9 bases lay in between. The CDR3 covers 13 residues. CDR3 DNA sequence: TGCAGCGTTGAAGAGGCCCAGCTCTATGGCTACACCTTC. It codes for CSVEEAQLYGYTF. The full variable domain, in which reference TRBV29-1 and TRBJ1-2 provide the parts outside the CDR3, is SAVISQKPSRDICQRGTSLTIQCQVDSQVTMMFWYRQQPGQSLTLIATANQGSEATYESGFVIDKFPISRPNLTFSTLTVSNMSPEDSSIYLCSVEEAQLYGYTFGSGTRLTVV.